The 8 T cell receptor beta chains presented below share a single source sample, sequenced in a study of OX40 agonist ivuxolimab in advanced cancers. Measured with immunoSEQ multiplex PCR; TCRdb has only the in-frame clones, and not every one. The table shows 70,000 or so clones, with around 87% occurring only once. The sequenced sample was CD4+ or CD8+ T cells sorted from blood, obtained in a trial of the OX40 agonist ivuxolimab. The receptors come from an adult with an advanced solid tumor such as melanoma, head and neck, liver or kidney cancer.

As concerns this clone: Relative to the germline gene, one junction end is altered; a read error may explain this. This chain's CDR3 is CASSPAGGNAEAFF. CDR3 sequence (DNA): TGTGCCAGCTCACCAGCAGGGGGGAACGCTGAAGCTTTCTTT. The chain couples TRBV18 to TRBJ1-1, with 7 bases fitting TRBD1. The CDR3 runs 14 residues. CDR1 and CDR2 (germline): KGHSH, LQKENI.

In its sample, this clone was seen once. The chain has TRBV10-3 and TRBJ2-3; D call uncertain. V lost 5 bases and J lost 5, with 8 bases in between. The CDR3 covers 12 residues. Germline V CDR1 and CDR2: ENHRY, SYGVKD. The CDR3 here is CAISRDGDTQYF. DNA of the CDR3: TGTGCCATCAGTCGAGACGGAGATACGCAGTATTTT.

V and J are TRBV4-3 and TRBJ2-2; a possible D gene is TRBD2 (6 bases). Trimming left V 4 bases short and J 1 base short, with 13 bases between. Looked up from germline, CDR1 is LGHNA and CDR2 is YSLEER. The CDR3 has 16 amino acids. The chain's CDR3 is CASSRKGTLNTGELFF. The CDR3 DNA follows: TGCGCCAGCAGCCGGAAGGGGACTTTGAACACCGGGGAGCTGTTTTTT.

This chain links TRBV10-3 with TRBJ2-3, with 10 nucleotides matching TRBD2. There are 15 residues in the CDR3. The ends lost 10 bases at V and 3 bases at J; junction bases unmatched: 10. CDR1 and CDR2 (germline): ENHRY, SYGVKD. The chain's CDR3 is CASGESSGSTDTQYF. CDR3 coding DNA: TGTGCCAGTGGGGAGTCTAGCGGGAGTACAGATACGCAGTATTTT.

The chain joins TRBV5-4 to TRBJ2-1, with 9 nucleotides matching TRBD2. There are 17 residues in the CDR3. Germline values: CDR1 SGHNT, CDR2 YYREEE (reference sequence). The trim removed 0 bases at V and 6 bases at J, leaving 10 bases unmatched. The CDR3 nucleotides are TGTGCCAGCAGCTTGGGGGGGCTAGCGGGGTTCGGCAATGAGCAGTTCTTC. It yields the protein CASSLGGLAGFGNEQFF.

A word on this clone: At one end the junction does not follow the germline gene, possibly because of a read error. Other DNA sequences from this sample encode an identical CDR3 as well. The chain employs TRBV30 and TRBJ2-2, with TRBD2 identical over 10 bases. The V gene's germline CDR1 is GTSNPN and CDR2 SVGIG (reference sequence). CDR3 length: 15 amino acids. CDR3 residues: CAWRGLAPFVKELFF. Written as DNA, the CDR3 is TGCGCCTGGAGGGGACTAGCGCCCTTCGTAAAGGAGCTGTTTTTT.

The chain links TRBV6-5 to TRBJ1-1; unclear D gene. V lost 2 bases to trimming and J lost 7 bases, with 14 bases between them. Germline values: CDR1 MNHEY, CDR2 SVGAGI. The length of the CDR3 is 14 residues. The CDR3 DNA reads TGTGCCAGCAGTTACGAGTTTCACTCCTTTGAAGCTTTCTTT. It encodes CASSYEFHSFEAFF.

A remark on this clone: Because the CDR3's place on the DNA is in doubt, the DNA is left out and the CDR3 is given as listed by TCRdb. V usage is TRBV28 and J usage is TRBJ1-5. Termini included, the CDR3 measures 16 amino acids. Germline CDR1 is MDHEN and CDR2 is SYDVKM. The CDR3 spells CASSLGTGSSNQPQHF.